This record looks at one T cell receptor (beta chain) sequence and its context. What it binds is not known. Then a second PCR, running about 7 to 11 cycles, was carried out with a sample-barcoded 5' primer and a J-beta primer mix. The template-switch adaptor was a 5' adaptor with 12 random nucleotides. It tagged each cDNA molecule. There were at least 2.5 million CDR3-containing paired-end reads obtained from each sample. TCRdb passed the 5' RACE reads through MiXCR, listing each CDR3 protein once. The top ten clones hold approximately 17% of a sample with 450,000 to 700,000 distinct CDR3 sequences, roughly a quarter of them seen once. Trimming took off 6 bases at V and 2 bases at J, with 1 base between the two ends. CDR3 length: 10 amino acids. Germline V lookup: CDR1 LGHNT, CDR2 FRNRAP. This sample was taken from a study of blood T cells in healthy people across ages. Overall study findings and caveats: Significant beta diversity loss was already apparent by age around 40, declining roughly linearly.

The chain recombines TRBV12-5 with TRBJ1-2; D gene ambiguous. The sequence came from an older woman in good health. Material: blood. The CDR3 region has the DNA TGTGCTAGTGGGAACTATGGCTACACCTTC. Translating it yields CASGNYGYTF. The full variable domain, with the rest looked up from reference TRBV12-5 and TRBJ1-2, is DARVTQTPRHKVTEMGQEVTMRCQPILGHNTVFWYRQTMMQGLELLAYFRNRAPLDDSGMPKDRFSAEMPDATLATLKIQPSEPRDSAVYFCASGNYGYTFGSGTRLTVV.